Listed below are T cell receptor beta chains from one sample, sequenced in a study of T-cell reconstitution after alpha-beta-depleted transplantation in children. Each CDR3 protein gets one entry after TCRdb re-called the PCR reads with MiXCR. The data contain approximately 520,000 distinct CDR3 sequences, about an eighth of them seen just once; the ten biggest clones take up 14%. This specimen was PBMCs, mostly from graft donor cells, taken 180 days after TCRalphabeta/CD19-depleted stem cell transplant. The receptor set was obtained from a female patient between 2 and 10 years old who had a stem cell transplant for aplastic anemia, so the T cells may come from the graft donor. Both conserved end residues are trimmed from each CDR3. Each record gives: V gene, CDR3 protein.

v_call: TRBV7-9; cdr3_aa: ASSVQANQPQH
v_call: TRBV5-1; cdr3_aa: ASSWTVMGEAF
v_call: TRBV3-1; cdr3_aa: ASSQEAREETQY
v_call: TRBV7-2; cdr3_aa: ASSSVGGQGIVGKY
v_call: TRBV28; cdr3_aa: ASSALRDRETYEQY
v_call: TRBV2; cdr3_aa: ASSATGGPTGELF
v_call: TRBV7-8; cdr3_aa: ASSFYAGGVLVYEQY
v_call: TRBV7-6; cdr3_aa: ASSLAELAAITDTQY
v_call: TRBV28; cdr3_aa: ASSLRTPYEQY
v_call: TRBV7-9; cdr3_aa: ASSFSKQTLHYGYT
v_call: TRBV20-1; cdr3_aa: SALKGADTQY
v_call: TRBV7-9; cdr3_aa: ASSPFGDEQF
v_call: TRBV5-1; cdr3_aa: ASSLAGQGDTIY
v_call: TRBV12-3/TRBV12-4; cdr3_aa: ASSPRRTYGYT
v_call: TRBV14; cdr3_aa: ASSQVWRDYFPGELF
v_call: TRBV29-1; cdr3_aa: SVAGHRNEQY
v_call: TRBV5-1; cdr3_aa: ASRTGTDNEKLF
v_call: TRBV5-1; cdr3_aa: ASSPTGVVETQY
v_call: TRBV19; cdr3_aa: ASTPANYGYT
v_call: TRBV24-1; cdr3_aa: ATSPLSTSLTGELF
v_call: TRBV21-1; cdr3_aa: ASRPTSGKETQY
v_call: TRBV12-3/TRBV12-4; cdr3_aa: ASSLVGTGSGNQPQH
v_call: TRBV12-3/TRBV12-4; cdr3_aa: ASSPQGISNQPQH
v_call: TRBV28; cdr3_aa: ASSSWGSAGVTDTQY
v_call: TRBV12-3/TRBV12-4; cdr3_aa: ASSLRGGNTEAF
v_call: TRBV20-1; cdr3_aa: SAMELSIAKNIQY
v_call: TRBV20-1; cdr3_aa: SKLGPGNIIY
v_call: TRBV24-1; cdr3_aa: ATSDRDWEQF
v_call: TRBV29-1; cdr3_aa: SALRPYEQY
v_call: TRBV12-5; cdr3_aa: ASGLVPTGKNTGELF
v_call: TRBV9; cdr3_aa: ASSRWTGYNEQF
v_call: TRBV6-2/TRBV6-3; cdr3_aa: ASSYSVYWTGEVNTGELF
v_call: TRBV12-5; cdr3_aa: ASGLPAGTGELF
v_call: TRBV20-1; cdr3_aa: SATDLSGSSYNEQF
v_call: TRBV28; cdr3_aa: ASSLGVQAAQY
v_call: TRBV15; cdr3_aa: ATSRRQGFNQPQH
v_call: TRBV10-3; cdr3_aa: AITPSVVTGELF
v_call: TRBV6-1; cdr3_aa: ASRHRGDNSPLH
v_call: TRBV9; cdr3_aa: ASAAFNTGELF
v_call: TRBV20-1; cdr3_aa: SAGLAGYVQNYNEQF
v_call: TRBV30; cdr3_aa: AWSKGATYEQY
v_call: TRBV6-5; cdr3_aa: ASSYQRGESF
v_call: TRBV7-9; cdr3_aa: ASSSQGRTYNEQF